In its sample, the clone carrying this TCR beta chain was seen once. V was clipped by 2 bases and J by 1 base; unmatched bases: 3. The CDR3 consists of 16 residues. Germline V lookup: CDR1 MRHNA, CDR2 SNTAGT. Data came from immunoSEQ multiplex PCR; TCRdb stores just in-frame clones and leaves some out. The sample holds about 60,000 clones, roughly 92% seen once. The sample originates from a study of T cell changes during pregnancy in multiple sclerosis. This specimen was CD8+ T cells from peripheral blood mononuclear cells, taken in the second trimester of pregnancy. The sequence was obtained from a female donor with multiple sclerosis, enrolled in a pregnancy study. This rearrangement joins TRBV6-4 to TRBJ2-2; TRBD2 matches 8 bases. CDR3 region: CASSDRTSGNTGELFF. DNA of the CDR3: TGTGCCAGCAGTGACCGTACTAGCGGGAACACCGGGGAGCTGTTTTTT.